This T cell receptor (beta chain) is from a study of untreated major depressive disorder (dated by TCRdb to 2017 to 2018). As for the study more broadly: In this cross-sectional case-control comparison, antidepressant-free major depressive disorder patients and individually matched non-depressed controls were compared on T cell phenotype and TCR repertoire. The TCRbeta sequencing followed up on differences in Vbeta 5.1, Vbeta 11 and Vbeta 22 usage that flow cytometry had shown in the whole cohort.

About this clone itself: No cognate antigen has been identified for it. Base qualities are not at hand, and no much larger clone is one base apart.

CDR1 and CDR2 (MNHNY, SVGAGI) derive from the germline V gene (reference sequence). V is reduced by 6 bases and J by 6 bases, leaving a spacing of 14 bases between them. The CDR3 measures 14 amino acids from cysteine to phenylalanine. CDR3 DNA is the only sequence kept; it has 42 bases, read in frame from the first base. General conclusions and limits of the study: In CD4+ T cells, sequencing confirmed that depressed patients used TRBV05-01 (Vbeta 5.1) more than controls did, with a one-tailed test giving p = 0.040. The sequencing comparisons used one-tailed planned tests on only three preselected Vbeta families. Because of the strict matching and exclusion criteria, the study sample was comparatively small, which limits how generalizable the findings are. In the sequencing data, TRBV25-01 and TRBV02-01 usage matched the flow-cytometry pattern but was not statistically significant. In every sequenced subject, all of the top five TRBV05-01 clones were private clones.

The Qiagen DNeasy Blood and Tissue Kit was used to extract total genomic DNA from the purified CD4+ T cells. Using immunoSEQ immunosequencing protocols, the TCRbeta CDR3 region, as defined by IMGT, was amplified and sequenced. For the original study's pipeline: Preprocessing of raw sequence data for PCR and sequencing error correction was performed by the immunoSEQ service. Data were loaded into the immunoSEQ Analyzer and further analyzed with VDJtools v1.0.7. The paired Wilcoxon signed-rank test was applied to assess differences between patients and controls. The table was pulled from immuneACCESS by TCRdb, which kept in-frame rearrangements only. Such tables lose some clones; where checked, under half of the loss comes from unresolved V genes, and the rest has no known cause. V and J calls and clone size are those listed in that table; D and trimming were worked out from the DNA. This sample comprises approximately 13,000 clones, around 90% of them detected only once. 1.5% to 2% of the sample lies in the top ten.

For sex, age, current smoking status and body mass index, every depressed patient had a pairwise-matched non-depressed control. Every participant in the study was of European descent. A DSM-IV diagnosis of major depressive disorder and a Hamilton Rating Scale for Depression score of at least 18 were present in all patients. Before enrollment, patients had taken no psychiatric medication, antidepressants included, for at least 8 weeks. Among the patients, depression severity spanned the moderate-to-severe range. Major medical conditions, Axis I/II comorbidities, regular medication or illicit drug use, and drinking over 100 g alcohol weekly were applied as exclusion criteria for all participants. Approximately 29 ml of peripheral blood was collected into EDTA tubes from each participant. Thawed PBMCs underwent magnetic negative selection with the BD IMag Human CD4 T Lymphocyte Enrichment Set to purify CD4+ T cells. The CD4+ enrichment method typically yielded 90% to 95% purity as confirmed by flow cytometry. A subgroup of 4 to 6 case-control pairs, chosen blind to chemokine receptor expression and flow-cytometric repertoire skewing results, underwent TCRbeta sequencing. Every blood sample was taken in the morning at 8:00 a.m., and Ficoll-Hypaque gradient centrifugation was used to isolate PBMCs. Until being assayed, PBMCs were kept in liquid nitrogen after cryopreservation by gradual cooling to -80 degrees C.

The source material was CD4+ T cells from PBMCs. This receptor was identified in a woman aged 25 to 39 with major depressive disorder. Recombination linked TRBV6-6 to TRBJ2-2; no D gene is confidently identified. This receptor has the CDR3 CASRKDPLSGELFF. The sequenced DNA is TGTGCCAGCAGGAAGGATCCATTATCCGGGGAGCTGTTTTTT.